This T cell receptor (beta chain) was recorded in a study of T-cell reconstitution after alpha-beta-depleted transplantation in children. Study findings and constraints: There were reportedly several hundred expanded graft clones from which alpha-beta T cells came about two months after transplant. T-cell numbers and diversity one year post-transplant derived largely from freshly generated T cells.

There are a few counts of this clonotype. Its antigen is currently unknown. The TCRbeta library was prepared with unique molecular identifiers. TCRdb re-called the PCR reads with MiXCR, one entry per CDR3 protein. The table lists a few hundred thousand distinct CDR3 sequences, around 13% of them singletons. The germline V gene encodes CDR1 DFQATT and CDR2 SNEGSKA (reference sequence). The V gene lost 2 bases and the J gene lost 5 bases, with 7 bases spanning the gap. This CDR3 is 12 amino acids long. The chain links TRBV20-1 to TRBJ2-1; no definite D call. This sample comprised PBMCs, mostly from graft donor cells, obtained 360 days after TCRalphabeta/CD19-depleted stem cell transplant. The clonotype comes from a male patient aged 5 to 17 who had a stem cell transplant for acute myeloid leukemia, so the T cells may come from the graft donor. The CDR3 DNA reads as TGCAGTGCTAGAAACAGTCACAATGAGCAGTTCTTC. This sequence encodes CSARNSHNEQFF.